The 3 T cell receptor beta chains given below trace back to one sample, sequenced in a study of neoadjuvant anti-PD-1 for oral cavity cancer. The time point was: after neoadjuvant nivolumab, at surgical resection. The method was immunoSEQ multiplex PCR; TCRdb's version includes in-frame clones alone and lacks a portion of them. The repertoire has about 72,000 clones, approximately 84% of them found once; the top ten carry approximately 3.6%. The sequenced sample was PBMCs, obtained after nivolumab (anti-PD-1) treatment. Source of these receptors: a person between 40 and 85 years old with oral cavity squamous cell carcinoma.

This chain connects TRBV6-5 to TRBJ2-5; tentatively, D is TRBD1 (6 bases). The CDR3 sequence is 11 residues long. Trimming shortened V by 8 bases and J by 5 bases, and 9 bases separated the two germline ends. CDR1 is MNHEY, CDR2 SVGAGI, per germline. This CDR3 is CASERGETQYF. CDR3 DNA: TGTGCCAGCGAGAGGGGGGAGACCCAGTACTTC.

The chain carries TRBV5-5 and TRBJ1-1; D not resolved. This CDR3 is built from 13 residues. The germline CDR1 and CDR2 sequences are SGHKS and YYEKEE (reference sequence). Trimming took off 0 bases at V and 3 bases at J, with 6 bases between the two ends. CDR3 loop: CASSLGFDTEAFF. CDR3 sequence (DNA): TGTGCCAGCAGCTTGGGATTTGACACTGAAGCTTTCTTT. Using reference TRBV5-5 and TRBJ1-1 for the parts outside the CDR3, the full variable domain is DAGVTQSPTHLIKTRGQQVTLRCSPISGHKSVSWYQQVLGQGPQFIFQYYEKEERGRGNFPDRFSARQFPNYSSELNVNALLLGDSALYLCASSLGFDTEAFFGQGTRLTVV.

As regards this clone: The junction differs from germline at one of its ends, possibly a read error. The CDR3 loop reads CASSPDSNNEQFF. The CDR3 DNA follows: TGTGCTAGCAGTCCTGACTCGAACAATGAGCAGTTCTTC. The V and J genes are TRBV7-7 and TRBJ2-1; no definite D call. This CDR3 is 13 amino acids long. Germline CDR1 SSHAT, CDR2 FNYEAQ (reference sequence).